These T cell receptor beta chains were read from a single sample in a study of blood T cells in healthy people across ages. From the 5' RACE reads, TCRdb called clonotypes with MiXCR, one entry per CDR3 protein. The repertoire holds 1.5 million or so distinct CDR3 sequences, with under 55% as singletons. The material sequenced was blood. These receptors were taken from a woman under 30 in good health. Both conserved end residues are part of each CDR3. Each record gives: CDR3 length, J gene, D gene, V gene, clone size, CDR3 protein, CDR3 DNA. A D gene is named only where the DNA matches it firmly. Size values are once, few and many counts, or a class for expanded clones, and some rows have none.

length: 13
J: TRBJ2-7
D: .
V: TRBV15
size: .
CDR3: CATSPTLSYEQYF
DNA: TGTGCCACCAGTCCAACCCTTTCCTACGAGCAGTACTTC

length: 15
J: TRBJ1-2
D: .
V: TRBV12-3/TRBV12-4
size: .
CDR3: CASIPGGSRYYGYTF
DNA: TGTGCCAGCATCCCGGGGGGCAGCCGCTACTATGGCTACACCTTC

length: 13
J: TRBJ2-3
D: .
V: TRBV6-2/TRBV6-3
size: many
CDR3: CATRDVAGQTQYF
DNA: TGTGCCACCCGGGACGTCGCGGGTCAGACGCAGTATTTT

length: 16
J: TRBJ1-2
D: TRBD1
V: TRBV27
size: .
CDR3: CASSLSAGQGTYGYTF
DNA: TGTGCCAGCAGTTTATCCGCAGGACAGGGGACCTATGGCTACACCTTC

length: 17
J: TRBJ2-2
D: TRBD2
V: TRBV4-3
size: .
CDR3: CASSQPGLGKITGELFF
DNA: TGCGCCAGCAGCCAGCCGGGACTAGGAAAGATCACCGGGGAGCTGTTTTTT

length: 14
J: TRBJ2-5
D: .
V: TRBV20-1
size: once
CDR3: CSAREGRTQETQYF
DNA: TGCAGTGCTAGAGAGGGTCGCACTCAAGAGACCCAGTACTTC

length: 14
J: TRBJ1-5
D: .
V: TRBV10-3
size: few
CDR3: CAISDVGGNQPQHF
DNA: TGTGCCATCAGTGACGTAGGGGGCAATCAGCCCCAGCATTTT

length: 15
J: TRBJ2-1
D: TRBD2
V: TRBV13
size: few
CDR3: CASKEGLAGGPVQFF
DNA: TGTGCCAGCAAAGAAGGACTAGCGGGAGGGCCCGTGCAGTTCTTC

length: 15
J: TRBJ2-3
D: .
V: TRBV20-1
size: .
CDR3: CSAIGSRRATDTQYF
DNA: TGCAGTGCTATCGGGAGCCGTAGGGCCACAGATACGCAGTATTTT

length: 17
J: TRBJ2-1
D: TRBD2
V: TRBV9
size: .
CDR3: CASSGVGLAGDYNEQFF
DNA: TGTGCCAGCAGCGGAGTTGGCCTAGCGGGAGACTACAATGAGCAGTTCTTC

length: 13
J: TRBJ2-5
D: .
V: TRBV5-8
size: .
CDR3: CASSRGIVETQYF
DNA: TGTGCCAGCAGTCGGGGCATCGTGGAGACCCAGTACTTC

length: 15
J: TRBJ2-3
D: .
V: TRBV5-4
size: few
CDR3: CASIQMGYHTDTQYF
DNA: TGTGCCAGCATCCAAATGGGGTACCACACAGATACGCAGTATTTT

length: 16
J: TRBJ2-1
D: TRBD2
V: TRBV4-2
size: few
CDR3: CASSQGASGNYNEQFF
DNA: TGTGCCAGCAGCCAAGGGGCTAGCGGGAATTACAATGAGCAGTTCTTC

length: 15
J: TRBJ1-5
D: .
V: TRBV20-1
size: .
CDR3: CSARRGPDGNQPQHF
DNA: TGCAGTGCTAGGAGGGGCCCAGATGGCAATCAGCCCCAGCATTTT

length: 16
J: TRBJ2-3
D: TRBD2
V: TRBV4-1
size: .
CDR3: CASSQTQAGGTDTQYF
DNA: TGCGCCAGCAGCCAAACCCAAGCGGGAGGAACAGATACGCAGTATTTT

length: 13
J: TRBJ2-3
D: .
V: TRBV4-3
size: few
CDR3: CASSPTWGDTQYF
DNA: TGCGCCAGCAGCCCAACCTGGGGAGATACGCAGTATTTT

length: 17
J: TRBJ2-1
D: .
V: TRBV12-3/TRBV12-4
size: few
CDR3: CASSLNSGFGSYNEQFF
DNA: TGTGCCAGCAGTTTGAATTCCGGGTTTGGGTCCTACAATGAGCAGTTCTTC

length: 17
J: TRBJ2-7
D: TRBD2
V: TRBV6-1
size: .
CDR3: CASSETTSGQFSYEQYF
DNA: TGTGCCAGCAGTGAAACGACTAGCGGGCAGTTTTCCTACGAGCAGTACTTC

length: 16
J: TRBJ1-4
D: .
V: TRBV7-9
size: once
CDR3: CAGFRDGDFQREKLFF
DNA: TGTGCCGGCTTTCGGGACGGGGATTTTCAGCGTGAAAAACTGTTTTTT

length: 14
J: TRBJ1-3
D: .
V: TRBV20-1
size: few
CDR3: CSARDRLLGNTIYF
DNA: TGCAGTGCTAGGGACAGATTGCTCGGAAACACCATATATTTT

length: 18
J: TRBJ2-7
D: TRBD2
V: TRBV4-3
size: .
CDR3: CASSQDGSSGRPSYEQYF
DNA: TGCGCCAGCAGCCAAGATGGGTCCAGCGGGAGACCCTCATACGAGCAGTACTTC

length: 15
J: TRBJ2-3
D: .
V: TRBV5-6
size: .
CDR3: CASSSPQGGTDTQYF
DNA: TGTGCCAGCAGCTCGCCTCAGGGCGGTACAGATACGCAGTATTTT

length: 15
J: TRBJ2-2
D: .
V: TRBV6-1
size: .
CDR3: CASSRQIANTGELFF
DNA: TGTGCCAGCAGTCGACAGATTGCGAACACCGGGGAGCTGTTTTTT

length: 15
J: TRBJ2-3
D: TRBD2
V: TRBV20-1
size: few
CDR3: CSANERGAYTDTQYF
DNA: TGCAGTGCCAACGAGCGGGGGGCCTACACAGATACGCAGTATTTT

length: 15
J: TRBJ2-1
D: TRBD1
V: TRBV27
size: .
CDR3: CASSLVGQGHTEQFF
DNA: TGTGCCAGCAGTTTAGTCGGACAGGGGCATACTGAGCAGTTCTTC

length: 15
J: TRBJ1-2
D: .
V: TRBV7-6
size: few
CDR3: CASSLTGAGIYGYTF
DNA: TGTGCCAGCAGCTTGACGGGGGCTGGGATCTATGGCTACACCTTC

length: 19
J: TRBJ1-6
D: TRBD1
V: TRBV4-2
size: few
CDR3: CASSQEGNRGQRSNSPLHF
DNA: TGTGCCAGCAGCCAGGAAGGTAACAGGGGGCAAAGAAGCAATTCACCCCTCCACTTT

length: 16
J: TRBJ2-3
D: TRBD2
V: TRBV12-3/TRBV12-4
size: many
CDR3: CASTLGPGLGTDTQYF
DNA: TGTGCCAGCACCCTAGGTCCAGGACTAGGCACAGATACGCAGTATTTT

length: 16
J: TRBJ2-2
D: .
V: TRBV7-3
size: .
CDR3: CASSPRSDLTTGELFF
DNA: TGTGCCAGCAGCCCGAGAAGTGATCTAACGACCGGGGAGCTGTTTTTT

length: 16
J: TRBJ2-5
D: .
V: TRBV29-1
size: .
CDR3: CSVEGQASSSYNEQYF
DNA: TGCAGCGTTGAAGGCCAGGCTAGCTCTTCCTACAATGAGCAGTACTTC

length: 15
J: TRBJ1-1
D: .
V: TRBV21-1
size: .
CDR3: CASSKVRPKGTEAFF
DNA: TGTGCCAGCAGCAAAGTACGGCCTAAAGGAACTGAAGCTTTCTTT

length: 15
J: TRBJ2-7
D: .
V: TRBV7-2
size: .
CDR3: CASSLGFRGFSEQYF
DNA: TGTGCCAGCAGCTTAGGATTTCGGGGGTTCTCTGAGCAGTACTTC

length: 15
J: TRBJ2-1
D: .
V: TRBV6-2/TRBV6-3
size: few
CDR3: CASTLGDSAYNEQFF
DNA: TGTGCCAGCACTCTAGGTGACAGCGCTTACAATGAGCAGTTCTTC

length: 17
J: TRBJ2-7
D: TRBD1
V: TRBV28
size: .
CDR3: CASSLDSNPGTAYEQYF
DNA: TGTGCCAGCAGCCTTGATTCAAATCCCGGGACAGCTTACGAGCAGTACTTC

length: 15
J: TRBJ2-7
D: TRBD1
V: TRBV5-6
size: .
CDR3: CASISGQGYSYEQYF
DNA: TGTGCCAGCATCTCGGGACAGGGGTATTCCTACGAGCAGTACTTC

length: 16
J: TRBJ2-7
D: TRBD2
V: TRBV25-1
size: .
CDR3: CASSARLAGASYEQYF
DNA: TGTGCCAGCAGTGCAAGACTAGCGGGGGCGTCCTACGAGCAGTACTTC

length: 13
J: TRBJ1-2
D: TRBD1
V: TRBV20-1
size: many
CDR3: CSASGGQLYGYTF
DNA: TGCAGTGCTAGCGGGGGACAGCTCTATGGCTACACCTTC

length: 15
J: TRBJ1-5
D: .
V: TRBV5-1
size: .
CDR3: CASSLAGGNEQPQHF
DNA: TGCGCCAGCAGCTTGGCCGGAGGGAATGAGCAGCCCCAGCATTTT

length: 12
J: TRBJ1-6
D: .
V: TRBV12-3/TRBV12-4
size: once
CDR3: CASSLDASPLHF
DNA: TGTGCCAGCAGTTTGGACGCTTCACCCCTCCACTTT

length: 14
J: TRBJ2-7
D: TRBD2
V: TRBV12-3/TRBV12-4
size: .
CDR3: CASSLGGSAHEQYF
DNA: TGTGCCAGCAGTTTAGGCGGGAGTGCCCACGAGCAGTACTTC

length: 14
J: TRBJ1-2
D: TRBD1
V: TRBV6-5
size: .
CDR3: CASSDTGVNYGYTF
DNA: TGTGCCAGCAGTGACACAGGGGTTAACTATGGCTACACCTTC

length: 13
J: TRBJ1-2
D: .
V: TRBV27
size: .
CDR3: CASAEQENYGYTF
DNA: TGTGCCAGCGCCGAACAGGAGAACTATGGCTACACCTTC

length: 15
J: TRBJ1-4
D: .
V: TRBV7-9
size: .
CDR3: CASSRTGAGDEKLFF
DNA: TGTGCCAGCAGCCGGACGGGGGCTGGGGATGAAAAACTGTTTTTT

length: 14
J: TRBJ2-7
D: .
V: TRBV20-1
size: .
CDR3: CSARDLRRGDEQYF
DNA: TGCAGCGCTAGAGATCTTAGGCGGGGTGACGAGCAGTACTTC

length: 15
J: TRBJ2-7
D: .
V: TRBV4-1
size: .
CDR3: CASSHGVGSYNEQYF
DNA: TGCGCCAGCAGCCATGGCGTGGGCTCCTACAATGAGCAGTACTTC

length: 13
J: TRBJ2-5
D: .
V: TRBV20-1
size: .
CDR3: CSASTGSGETQYF
DNA: TGCAGTGCTTCTACGGGTTCAGGGGAGACCCAGTACTTC